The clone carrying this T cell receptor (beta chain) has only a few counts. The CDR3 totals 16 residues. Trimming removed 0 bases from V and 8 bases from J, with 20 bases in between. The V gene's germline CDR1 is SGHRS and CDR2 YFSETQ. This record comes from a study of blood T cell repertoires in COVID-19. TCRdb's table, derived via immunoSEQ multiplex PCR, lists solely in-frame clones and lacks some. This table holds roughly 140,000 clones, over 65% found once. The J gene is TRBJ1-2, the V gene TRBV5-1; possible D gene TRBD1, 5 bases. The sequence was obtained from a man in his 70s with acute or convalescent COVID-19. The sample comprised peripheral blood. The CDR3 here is CASSLGRQIESSGYTF. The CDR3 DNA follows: TGCGCCAGCAGCTTGGGCCGACAGATAGAGTCTTCCGGCTACACCTTC.